A single sample gave rise to the 21 T cell receptor beta chains below, sequenced in a study of cytomegalovirus exposure and HLA in healthy donors (dated by TCRdb to about 2017). The library was generated by the immunoSEQ multiplex PCR assay. The multiplex PCR relied on a mix of 60 forward primers for TCR Vbeta segments and 13 reverse primers for TCR Jbeta segments. TCRdb provides this immuneACCESS table in a form limited to in-frame rearrangements. Some clones are lacking; in checked studies, under half of them reflect an unresolved V gene, and why the rest are absent is not known. The sample table holds roughly 100,000 clones, of which just under 80% were seen once. The ten largest account for about 6% of the sample. Sequencing was carried out using PBMCs. The receptors originated from a male donor in good health and CMV-seronegative.

V usage is TRBV27 and J usage is TRBJ1-2; TRBD1 is a possible D gene (6 bases). Germline V gene lookup returns CDR1 MNHEY and CDR2 SMNVEV (reference sequence). V was clipped by 0 bases and J by 3 bases, with 14 bases between them. CDR3 length: 16 residues. The CDR3 here is CASSLSPDSAYYGYTF. The CDR3 nucleotides are TGTGCCAGCAGTTTATCCCCGGACAGTGCTTACTATGGCTACACCTTC.

The chain carries TRBV5-8 and TRBJ2-3, with 16 bases matching TRBD2. CDR1 and CDR2 from the germline V gene are SGHTS and YDEGEE. The CDR3 runs 19 residues. V was pared by 0 bases and J by 5 bases, with 9 bases of the junction left unmatched. CDR3 in amino acids: CASSLAWGLAGGPEDTQYF. The CDR3 region has the DNA TGTGCCAGCAGCTTGGCCTGGGGACTAGCGGGAGGGCCGGAAGATACGCAGTATTTT.

This clone was detected once. This sequence joins TRBV2 and TRBJ1-1, with 8 bases identical to TRBD1. The germline V gene encodes CDR1 SNHLY and CDR2 FYNNEI. With 6 bases clipped from V and 6 bases from J, the junction kept 12 bases outside the gene matches. The CDR3 is 15 amino acids. CDR3 protein: CASRPLTGGTPEAFF. CDR3 nucleotide sequence: TGTGCCAGCAGACCTCTAACAGGGGGTACCCCTGAAGCTTTCTTT.

The CDR3, as DNA: TGCGCCAGCAGCACGACAGGGGAGCGGGGCTACACCTTC. Its protein product is CASSTTGERGYTF. The chain recombines TRBV5-1 with TRBJ1-2, with 8 nucleotides matching TRBD1. Germline V lookup: CDR1 SGHRS, CDR2 YFSETQ. V shed 4 bases and J 8 bases; nucleotides not matched to a gene: 7. This CDR3 is built from 13 residues.

In nucleotides, the CDR3 is TGTGCCAGCAGCTCGGCGGGCCGGGGCCTCCACTTT. This sequence encodes CASSSAGRGLHF. The chain joins TRBV28 to TRBJ1-6, with D hard to call. Germline values: CDR1 MDHEN, CDR2 SYDVKM. The V end lost 6 bases, the J end lost 15 bases, and 15 bases lay between the germline ends. The CDR3 has 12 residues.

This clone was seen a handful of times. The gene calls are TRBV9 and TRBJ2-5, with 10 bases identical to TRBD1. The CDR3 sequence is 14 residues long. V was pared by 3 bases and J by 3 bases, with 2 bases of the junction left unmatched. Germline loops: CDR1 SGDLS, CDR2 YYNGEE. The CDR3 DNA sequence: TGTGCCAGCAGCGCAGGACAGGGGGAAGAGACCCAGTACTTC. This sequence encodes CASSAGQGEETQYF.

This chain joins TRBV28 and TRBJ2-7; 10 bases match TRBD2. The V gene end was trimmed by 5 bases and the J gene end by 4 bases; junction bases not matched to a gene: 8. The CDR3 is 15 residues long. The germline CDR1 and CDR2 sequences are MDHEN and SYDVKM. As DNA, the CDR3 is TGTGCCAGCAGTGAAGGGGCTAGCGGGAGTTACGAGCAGTACTTC. Protein: CASSEGASGSYEQYF.

This clone appeared a few times. The chain couples TRBV6-6 to TRBJ2-7, with a possible D match to TRBD2 (6 bases). The V end lost 6 bases, the J end lost 3 bases, and 12 bases lay between the germline ends. The CDR3 length is 13 residues. Germline lookup yields CDR1 MNHNY and CDR2 SVGAGI (reference sequence). The CDR3 coding sequence is TGTGCCAGCAGGTCTAGCGCTTTCTACGAGCAGTACTTC. It is translated as CASRSSAFYEQYF.

The chain couples TRBV10-3 to TRBJ1-2; D unresolved. The CDR3 length is 11 residues. V shed 8 bases and J shed 2 bases, with 6 bases lying between them. CDR1 ENHRY and CDR2 SYGVKD come from the germline V gene. The CDR3 reads CAIGQNYGYTF. The CDR3 bases are TGTGCCATCGGGCAGAACTATGGCTACACCTTC.

The chain has TRBV18 and TRBJ1-2; the D is unclear. The CDR3 has 13 residues. Deletions cut 5 bases from V and 2 bases from J, with 9 bases between. CDR1 is KGHSH and CDR2 is LQKENI in the germline V gene. The CDR3 is CASSAGVNYGYTF. CDR3 in DNA: TGTGCCAGCTCAGCAGGTGTGAACTATGGCTACACCTTC.

The chain employs TRBV9 and TRBJ2-2; D is unclear. CDR3 length: 16 residues. CDR1 SGDLS and CDR2 YYNGEE come from the germline V gene. Trimming pared 0 bases from V and 0 bases from J, leaving 9 bases between. The CDR3 region is CASSVEQNPNTGELFF. DNA of the CDR3: TGTGCCAGCAGCGTAGAACAGAACCCGAACACCGGGGAGCTGTTTTTT.

V usage is TRBV7-2 and J usage is TRBJ2-7; 9 bases line up with TRBD1. Germline V CDR1 and CDR2: SGHTA, FQGNSA. The CDR3 is 15 residues long. The V and J ends lost 5 bases and 5 bases, in that order; junction bases with no gene match: 10. CDR3 bases: TGTGCCAGCAGCCCGAGATCCGGGACAGGGCACGAGCAGTACTTC. It is translated as CASSPRSGTGHEQYF.

Concerning this clone itself: A read error may account for a junction end that differs from germline. The rearrangement uses TRBV7-7 and TRBJ2-1, with TRBD2 as a possible D gene (5 bases). The CDR3 spans 12 residues. Germline V CDR1 and CDR2: SSHAT, FNYEAQ (reference sequence). The CDR3 nucleotides are TGTGCTAGCAGTCATGGGAGAGGGGAGCAGTTCTTC. Amino acids: CASSHGRGEQFF.

This clone was seen more than once but under ten times. The chain is built from TRBV10-3 and TRBJ1-1, with D hard to call. Deletions cut 2 bases from V and 1 base from J, with 8 bases between. From germline, CDR1 is ENHRY and CDR2 SYGVKD. There are 14 residues in the CDR3. The CDR3 nucleotides read TGTGCCATCAGTGAGGTGGGCTCGAACACTGAAGCTTTCTTT. Residues: CAISEVGSNTEAFF.

V usage is TRBV6-4 and J usage is TRBJ2-1; TRBD2 might be the D (6 bases). The length of the CDR3 is 15 residues. Trimming removed 0 bases at V and 6 bases at J, with 12 bases between. Looked up from germline, CDR1 is MRHNA and CDR2 is SNTAGT. The CDR3 sequence: CASSDSAGPSNEQFF. The CDR3, as DNA: TGTGCCAGCAGTGACTCAGCGGGCCCTTCCAATGAGCAGTTCTTC.

CDR3 in amino acids: CASGTGPNTEAFF. CDR3 nucleotides: TGTGCCTCCGGGACAGGGCCAAACACTGAAGCTTTCTTT. The rearrangement uses TRBV18 and TRBJ1-1; 9 bases match TRBD1. The CDR3 runs to 13 residues. The V and J ends lost 11 bases and 2 bases, in that order; junction bases with no gene match: 6. CDR1 and CDR2 (germline): KGHSH, LQKENI.

The chain employs TRBV14 and TRBJ2-7; TRBD1 matches at 8 bases. Germline V gene data show CDR1 as SGHDN and CDR2 as FVKESK. The CDR3 is 14 residues long. Unmatched junction bases numbered 5, after V lost 4 bases and J lost 3 bases. The CDR3 DNA sequence: TGTGCCAGCAGCCTTGACAGGGGACTCTACGAGCAGTACTTC. Its translation: CASSLDRGLYEQYF. Looking up the rest from reference TRBV14 and TRBJ2-7 gives the full variable domain: EAGVTQFPSHSVIEKGQTVTLRCDPISGHDNLYWYRRVMGKEIKFLLHFVKESKQDESGMPNNRFLAERTGGTYSTLKVQPAELEDSGVYFCASSLDRGLYEQYFGPGTRLTVT.

This clone was picked up one time. J is TRBJ1-2 and V is TRBV28, with 8 nucleotides matching TRBD1. The CDR3 contains 13 residues. The V segment lost 7 bases and the J segment 8 bases; nucleotides outside the gene matches: 9. Germline V gene sequence: CDR1 MDHEN, CDR2 SYDVKM. CDR3 in amino acids: CASTFGQGSGYTF. The CDR3 nucleotides read TGTGCCAGCACCTTTGGACAGGGTAGCGGCTACACCTTC.

The J gene is TRBJ1-5, the V gene TRBV29-1; D is undetermined. Germline V lookup: CDR1 SQVTM, CDR2 ANQGSEA. The CDR3 covers 13 residues. Trimming stripped 8 bases from V and 1 base from J, with 12 bases between. The CDR3 region has the DNA TGCAGCCCCCAGTGGCACAGCAATCAGCCCCAGCATTTT. It yields the protein CSPQWHSNQPQHF.

The chain employs TRBV10-3 and TRBJ1-1; the D gene is possibly TRBD1 (5 bases). V was shortened by 3 bases and J by 5 bases, with 13 bases between the two germline ends. From germline, CDR1 is ENHRY and CDR2 SYGVKD. CDR3 length: 14 amino acids. CDR3 bases: TGTGCCATCAGTGATTCGGGGGATGGTACTGAAGCTTTCTTT. Translating gives CAISDSGDGTEAFF.

This rearrangement joins TRBV5-1 to TRBJ2-5, with 7 bases identical to TRBD1. Germline V gives CDR1 SGHRS, CDR2 YFSETQ. This CDR3 comprises 14 residues. Losses at the gene ends were 2 bases for V and 1 base for J; bases not matched to a gene: 2. The DNA of the CDR3 is TGCGCCAGCAGCTTAGGGGGCCTCCAAGAGACCCAGTACTTC. Translating it yields CASSLGGLQETQYF. Supplemented by reference TRBV5-1 and TRBJ2-5, the full variable domain reads KAGVTQTPRYLIKTRGQQVTLSCSPISGHRSVSWYQQTPGQGLQFLFEYFSETQRNKGNFPGRFSGRQFSNSRSEMNVSTLELGDSALYLCASSLGGLQETQYFGPGTRLLVL.